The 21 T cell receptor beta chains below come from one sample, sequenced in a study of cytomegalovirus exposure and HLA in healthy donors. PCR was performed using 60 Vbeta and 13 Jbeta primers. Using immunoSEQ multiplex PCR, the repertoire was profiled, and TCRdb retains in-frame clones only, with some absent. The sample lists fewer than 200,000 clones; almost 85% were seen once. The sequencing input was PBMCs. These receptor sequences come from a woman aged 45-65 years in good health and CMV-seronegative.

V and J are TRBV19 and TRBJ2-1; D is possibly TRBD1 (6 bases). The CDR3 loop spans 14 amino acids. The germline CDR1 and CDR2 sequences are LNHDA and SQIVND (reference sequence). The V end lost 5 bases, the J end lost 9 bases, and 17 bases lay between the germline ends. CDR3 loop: CASSSRLRGTEQFF. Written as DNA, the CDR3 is TGTGCCAGTAGTTCAAGACTCAGGGGTACTGAGCAGTTCTTC.

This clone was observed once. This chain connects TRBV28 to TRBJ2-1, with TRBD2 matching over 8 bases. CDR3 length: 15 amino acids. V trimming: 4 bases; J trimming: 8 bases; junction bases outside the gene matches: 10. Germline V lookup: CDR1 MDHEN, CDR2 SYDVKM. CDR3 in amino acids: CASSSQRETIDEQFF. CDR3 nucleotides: TGTGCCAGCAGTTCGCAGCGGGAGACCATCGATGAGCAGTTCTTC.

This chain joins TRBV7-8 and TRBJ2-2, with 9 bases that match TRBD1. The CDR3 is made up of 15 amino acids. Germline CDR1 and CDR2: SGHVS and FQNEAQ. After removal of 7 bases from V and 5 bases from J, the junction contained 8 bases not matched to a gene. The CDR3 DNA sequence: TGTGCCAGCACCATCCGGGACAGGGAAACCGGGGAGCTGTTTTTT. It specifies CASTIRDRETGELFF.

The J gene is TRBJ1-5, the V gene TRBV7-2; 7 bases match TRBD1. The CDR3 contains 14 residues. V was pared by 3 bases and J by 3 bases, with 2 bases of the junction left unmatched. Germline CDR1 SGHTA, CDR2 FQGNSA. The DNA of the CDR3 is TGTGCCAGCAGCTTCAGGGGGGTCAATCAGCCCCAGCATTTT. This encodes CASSFRGVNQPQHF. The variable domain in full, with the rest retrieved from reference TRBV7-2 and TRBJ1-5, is GAGVSQSPSNKVTEKGKDVELRCDPISGHTALYWYRQSLGQGLEFLIYFQGNSAPDKSGLPSDRFSAERTGGSVSTLTIQRTQQEDSAVYLCASSFRGVNQPQHFGDGTRLSIL.

CDR3 DNA: TGTGCCAGCTCACCGTCGGCGGGGGGCCGGGAGACCCAGTACTTC. It codes for CASSPSAGGRETQYF. The chain uses TRBV18 and TRBJ2-5; 8 bases align to TRBD2. Germline trimming cut 3 bases from V and 5 bases from J; bases unmatched to any gene: 8. The CDR3 is made up of 15 amino acids. CDR1 is KGHSH, CDR2 LQKENI, per germline.

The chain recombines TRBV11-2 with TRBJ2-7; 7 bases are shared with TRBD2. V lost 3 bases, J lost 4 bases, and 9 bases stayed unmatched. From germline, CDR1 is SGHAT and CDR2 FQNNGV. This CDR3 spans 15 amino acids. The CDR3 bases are TGTGCCAGCAGCTTGGTGGGAGGGGTACCTTACGAGCAGTACTTC. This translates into CASSLVGGVPYEQYF.

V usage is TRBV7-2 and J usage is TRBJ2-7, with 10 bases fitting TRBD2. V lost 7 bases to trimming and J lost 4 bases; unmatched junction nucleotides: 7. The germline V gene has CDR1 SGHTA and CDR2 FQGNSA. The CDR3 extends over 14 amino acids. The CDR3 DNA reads TGTGCCAGCACCGAAGGACTAGCGGAATACGAGCAGTACTTC. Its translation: CASTEGLAEYEQYF.

The CDR3 sequence: CASSLTGQEKLFF. CDR3 in DNA: TGCGCCAGCAGCTTAACAGGGCAGGAAAAACTGTTTTTT. This rearrangement joins TRBV5-1 to TRBJ1-4; D perhaps matches TRBD1 (6 bases). V gave up 2 bases and J gave up 8 bases, with 10 bases separating them. This CDR3 is 13 amino acids long. Germline V gene lookup returns CDR1 SGHRS and CDR2 YFSETQ.

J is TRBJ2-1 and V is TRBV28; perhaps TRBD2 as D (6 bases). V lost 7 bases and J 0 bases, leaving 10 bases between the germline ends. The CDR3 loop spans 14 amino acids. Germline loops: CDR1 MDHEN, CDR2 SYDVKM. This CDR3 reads CASIPGGSYNEQFF. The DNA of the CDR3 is TGTGCCAGCATCCCCGGGGGCTCCTACAATGAGCAGTTCTTC.

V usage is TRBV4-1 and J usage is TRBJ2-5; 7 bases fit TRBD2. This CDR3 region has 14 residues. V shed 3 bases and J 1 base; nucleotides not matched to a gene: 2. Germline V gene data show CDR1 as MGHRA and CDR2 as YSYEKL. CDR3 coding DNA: TGCGCCAGCAGCCATGGGGGGGTCCAAGAGACCCAGTACTTC. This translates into CASSHGGVQETQYF.

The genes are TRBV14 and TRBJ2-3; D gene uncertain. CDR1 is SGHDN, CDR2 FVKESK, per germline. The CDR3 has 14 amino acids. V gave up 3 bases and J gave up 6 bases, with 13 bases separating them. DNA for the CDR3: TGTGCCAGCAGCCAGACACGACGTTGGGATACGCAGTATTTT. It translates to CASSQTRRWDTQYF.

The CDR3 DNA reads as TGTGCCATCAGGGCTAGCGGGAGGGAGACCTACGAGCAGTACTTC. This codes for CAIRASGRETYEQYF. The chain couples TRBV10-3 to TRBJ2-7; 12 nucleotides agree with TRBD2. Trimming removed 6 bases from V and 2 bases from J; junction bases left unmatched: 5. This CDR3 has 15 residues. The germline gives CDR1 ENHRY, CDR2 SYGVKD.

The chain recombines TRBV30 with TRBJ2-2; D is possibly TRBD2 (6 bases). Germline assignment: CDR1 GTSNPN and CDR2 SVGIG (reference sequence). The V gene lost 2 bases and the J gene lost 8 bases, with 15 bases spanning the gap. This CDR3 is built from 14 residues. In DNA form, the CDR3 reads TGTGCCTGGAGTAGATCGACTAGAGGAGGGGAGCTGTTTTTT. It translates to CAWSRSTRGGELFF.

CDR3 protein: CASMRASATEQYF. CDR3 nucleotide sequence: TGTGCCAGCATGAGGGCTAGCGCCACCGAGCAGTACTTC. The rearrangement joins TRBV21-1 to TRBJ2-7; the D call TRBD2 from the table was never checked on the DNA. TRBV21-1 is a recognized pseudogene. The CDR3 length is 13 residues.

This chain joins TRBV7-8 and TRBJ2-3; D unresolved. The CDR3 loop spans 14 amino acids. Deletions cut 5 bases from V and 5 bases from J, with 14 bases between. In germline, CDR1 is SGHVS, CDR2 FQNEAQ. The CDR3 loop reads CASSDQRPGDTQYF. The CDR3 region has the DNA TGTGCCAGCAGCGACCAGAGGCCGGGAGATACGCAGTATTTT.

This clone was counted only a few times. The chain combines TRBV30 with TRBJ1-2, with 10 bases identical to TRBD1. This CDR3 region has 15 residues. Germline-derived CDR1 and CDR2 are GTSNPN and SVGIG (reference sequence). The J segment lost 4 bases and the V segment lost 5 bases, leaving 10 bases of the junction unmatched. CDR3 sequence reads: CAWGTKTGGIYGYTF. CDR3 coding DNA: TGTGCCTGGGGGACAAAGACAGGGGGCATCTATGGCTACACCTTC.

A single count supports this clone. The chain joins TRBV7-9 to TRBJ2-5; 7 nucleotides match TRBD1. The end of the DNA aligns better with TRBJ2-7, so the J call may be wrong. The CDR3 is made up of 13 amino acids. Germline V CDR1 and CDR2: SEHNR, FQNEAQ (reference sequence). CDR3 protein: CASSRDRAYEQYF. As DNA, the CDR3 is TGTGCCAGCAGCAGAGACAGGGCCTACGAGCAGTACTTC.

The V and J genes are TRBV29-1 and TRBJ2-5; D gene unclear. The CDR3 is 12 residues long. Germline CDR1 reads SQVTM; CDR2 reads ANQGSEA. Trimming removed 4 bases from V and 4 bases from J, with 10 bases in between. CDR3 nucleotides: TGCAGCGTTGGTCGCGAGAGAGAGACCCAGTACTTC. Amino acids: CSVGRERETQYF.

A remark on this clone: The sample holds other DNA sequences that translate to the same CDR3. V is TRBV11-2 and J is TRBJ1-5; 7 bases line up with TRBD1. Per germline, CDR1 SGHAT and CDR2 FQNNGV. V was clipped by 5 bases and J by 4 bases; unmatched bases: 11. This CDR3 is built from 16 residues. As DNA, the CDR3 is TGTGCCAGCAGCGCGGAGACAGGGTCGGGTAATCAGCCCCAGCATTTT. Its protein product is CASSAETGSGNQPQHF.

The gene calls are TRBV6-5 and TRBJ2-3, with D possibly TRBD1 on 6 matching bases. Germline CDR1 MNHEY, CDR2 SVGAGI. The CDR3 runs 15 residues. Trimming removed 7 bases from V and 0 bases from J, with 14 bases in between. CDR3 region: CASKSQGWSTDTQYF. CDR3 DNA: TGTGCCAGCAAATCACAGGGTTGGAGCACAGATACGCAGTATTTT.

In nucleotides, the CDR3 is TGCGCCAGCAGCTTGGCTAAGACTGGAGGAGTTTACAATGAGCAGTTCTTC. Its translation: CASSLAKTGGVYNEQFF. This chain links TRBV5-1 with TRBJ2-1; tentative D call: TRBD2 (5 bases). Trimming pared 0 bases from V and 4 bases from J, leaving 17 bases between. CDR3 size: 17 residues. Germline V lookup: CDR1 SGHRS, CDR2 YFSETQ.